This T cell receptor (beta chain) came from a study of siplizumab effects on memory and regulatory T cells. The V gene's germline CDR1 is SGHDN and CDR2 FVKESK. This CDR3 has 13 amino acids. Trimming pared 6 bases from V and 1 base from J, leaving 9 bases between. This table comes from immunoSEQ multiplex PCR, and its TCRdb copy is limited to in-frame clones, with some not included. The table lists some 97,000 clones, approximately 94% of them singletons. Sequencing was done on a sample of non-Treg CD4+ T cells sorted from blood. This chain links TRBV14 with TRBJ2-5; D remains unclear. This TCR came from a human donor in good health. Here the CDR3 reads CASSKLLQETQYF. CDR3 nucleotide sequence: TGTGCCAGCAGTAAACTCCTCCAAGAGACCCAGTACTTC.